Listed below are T cell receptor beta chains from one sample, sequenced in a study of STAT5B mutations in CD4+ large granular lymphocyte leukemia. Clones were sequenced by immunoSEQ multiplex PCR, and TCRdb holds only the in-frame ones, with some missing. The data hold tens of thousands of clones, with 70% to 90% observed a single time. Sequencing was carried out using CD4+ T cells from blood buffy coats. These TCRs come from a human donor in good health. Both conserved end residues are part of each CDR3. Each record gives: J gene, V gene, clone size, D gene, CDR3 length, CDR3 DNA, CDR3 protein. A D gene is named only where the DNA matches it firmly. Rows give clone size only sometimes, using once, few, many, or a class for an expanded clone.

TRBJ2-5 TRBV19 once . 15 TGTGCCAGTAGTATAGAAGGGTATCAGCAAGAGACCCAGTACTTC CASSIEGYQQETQYF
TRBJ1-1 TRBV7-2 . . 14 TGTGCCAGCAGGTTAAGGGGGGAGAACACTGAAGCTTTCTTT CASRLRGENTEAFF
TRBJ2-3 TRBV6-5 . . 13 TGTGCCAGCAGTCCCCCGGGGACAGATACGCAGTATTTT CASSPPGTDTQYF
TRBJ2-1 TRBV5-1 . TRBD2 16 TGCGCCAGCAGCGTACCCACTAGCGGCTCCTACAATGAGCAGTTCTTC CASSVPTSGSYNEQFF
TRBJ1-5 TRBV5-8 . . 15 TGTGCCAGCTCTAAGGGGACGAGGGGCAATCAGCCCCAGCATTTT CASSKGTRGNQPQHF
TRBJ2-1 TRBV7-2 . . 13 TGTGCCAGCAGCCCCAACTACCACAATGAGCAGTTCTTC CASSPNYHNEQFF
TRBJ2-1 TRBV20-1 . . 11 TGCAGTGCGCCTAAGAGGCATGAGCAGTTCTTC CSAPKRHEQFF
TRBJ2-1 TRBV5-6 . . 16 TGTGCCAGCAGCAAACAGTCTCCTAGCTCCTACAATGAGCAGTTCTTC CASSKQSPSSYNEQFF
TRBJ2-5 TRBV27 . TRBD1 18 TGTGCCAGCAGCTACTCTTCTTCCGGGACAGGGACCGAAGAGACCCAGTACTTC CASSYSSSGTGTEETQYF
TRBJ2-7 TRBV19 . . 15 TGTGCCAGTAGTATACTGGTCGGTAGCTCCTACGAGCAGTACTTC CASSILVGSSYEQYF
TRBJ2-3 TRBV18 . TRBD1 19 TGTGCCAGCTCACCATACTCCGGGACAGGGGCGCATAACACAGATACGCAGTATTTT CASSPYSGTGAHNTDTQYF
TRBJ2-2 TRBV7-2 . . 15 TGTGCCAGCAGCTTAGCCTCTTTAAGGGCCGGGGAGCTGTTTTTT CASSLASLRAGELFF
TRBJ1-6 TRBV6-5 . TRBD1 15 TGTGCCAGCAGAAACTCCGGGACAGGGCCTTCACCCCTCCACTTT CASRNSGTGPSPLHF
TRBJ2-5 TRBV28 . TRBD2 15 TGTGCCAGCAGTTTGAGGGCTAGCGGGAAAGAGACCCAGTACTTC CASSLRASGKETQYF
TRBJ1-2 TRBV7-9 . . 16 TGTGCCAGCAGCTTAGCTTCGGCCGCAGCTAACTATGGCTACACCTTC CASSLASAAANYGYTF
TRBJ1-1 TRBV4-1 . . 15 TGCGCCAGCAGCCGCCTAGGCTTTCAGGACACTGAAGCTTTCTTT CASSRLGFQDTEAFF